This entry lists 15 T cell receptor beta chains sequenced from one sample in a study of T cell responses to AZD1222 COVID-19 vaccine. Clones were read by immunoSEQ multiplex PCR, and TCRdb kept only the in-frame ones, dropping some. The sample lists over 85,000 clones; around 90% were seen once. Sequencing was performed on peripheral blood, taken 28 days after the second AZD1222 dose. Source of these receptors: an adult who received the AZD1222 COVID-19 vaccine.

The CDR3 here is CASSLDNRVGELFF. CDR3 in DNA: TGTGCCAGCAGCTTAGATAACAGGGTCGGGGAGCTGTTTTTT. The chain uses TRBV11-2 and TRBJ2-2, with D tentatively TRBD1 (6 bases). Between the trimmed V and J ends, which lost 0 bases and 7 bases, there was a span of 9 bases. The CDR3 consists of 14 residues. CDR1 is SGHAT and CDR2 is FQNNGV in the germline V gene.

Only one count was recorded for this clone. This rearrangement joins TRBV19 to TRBJ2-3, with D perhaps TRBD1 (6 bases). The germline V and J ends were trimmed by 3 bases and 12 bases, with 13 bases remaining between them. The CDR3 extends over 12 amino acids. Germline lookup yields CDR1 LNHDA and CDR2 SQIVND (reference sequence). The CDR3 coding sequence is TGTGCCAGTAGTATTAACCGGGACAAACAGTATTTT. Amino acid sequence: CASSINRDKQYF.

The chain links TRBV3-1 (or the pseudogene TRBV3-2) to TRBJ2-7; D remains unclear. Looked up from germline, CDR1 is LGHDT and CDR2 is YNNKEL (reference sequence). The CDR3 is 14 amino acids. V dropped 4 bases and J dropped 6 bases, with 16 bases sitting between them. The CDR3 nucleotides are TGTGCCAGCAGCCTAAGGGTAGATCGTGGCGAGCAGTACTTC. Translated, it gives CASSLRVDRGEQYF.

This clone has just one count. The J gene is TRBJ1-4, the V gene TRBV12-3 or TRBV12-4, with 7 positions matching TRBD1. After removal of 7 bases from V and 8 bases from J, the junction contained 7 bases not matched to a gene. CDR3 length equals 13 residues. In nucleotides, the CDR3 is TGTGCCAGCAAAACTCAGGGGGACGAAAAACTGTTTTTT. This gives the protein CASKTQGDEKLFF.

The rearrangement links TRBV4-1 to TRBJ2-1; D is ambiguous. The CDR3 totals 16 residues. Germline CDR1 MGHRA, CDR2 YSYEKL. V shed 4 bases and J shed 0 bases, with 13 bases lying between them. CDR3: CASSPQAGSSYNEQFF. In nucleotides, the CDR3 is TGCGCCAGCAGCCCTCAGGCCGGGTCCTCCTACAATGAGCAGTTCTTC.

The chain links TRBV6-5 to TRBJ1-2; D unclear. The V end lost 7 bases, the J end lost 5 bases, and 8 bases lay between the germline ends. The CDR3 covers 11 residues. Germline assignment: CDR1 MNHEY and CDR2 SVGAGI. The CDR3 DNA reads as TGTGCCAGCACCTCCTGGTATGGCTACACCTTC. Protein: CASTSWYGYTF.

The V and J genes are TRBV7-9 and TRBJ1-1; possibly TRBD1 for D (5 bases). Trimming stripped 3 bases from V and 6 bases from J, with 11 bases between. The CDR3 has 13 residues. Germline assignment: CDR1 SEHNR and CDR2 FQNEAQ (reference sequence). CDR3 DNA sequence: TGTGCCAGCAGCTTTATAGGGGAGGCTGAAGCTTTCTTT. Its protein product is CASSFIGEAEAFF.

The J gene is TRBJ2-1, the V gene TRBV12-3 or TRBV12-4, with a weak D call TRBD1 (5 bases). This CDR3 spans 13 amino acids. The germline V and J ends were trimmed by 6 bases and 10 bases, with 16 bases remaining between them. CDR3 DNA: TGTGCCAGCAGCCTTGGGCCGGCAGGGGAGCAGTTCTTC. Translating it yields CASSLGPAGEQFF.

Comments on this clone: Other DNA variants within this sample encode the same CDR3. The chain combines TRBV5-1 with TRBJ2-3; D not certain. The CDR3 loop spans 13 amino acids. The V end lost 4 bases, the J end lost 0 bases, and 6 bases lay between the germline ends. The germline V gene has CDR1 SGHRS and CDR2 YFSETQ. CDR3 in DNA: TGCGCCAGCAGCCTCGGGAGCACAGATACGCAGTATTTT. This gives the protein CASSLGSTDTQYF.

CDR3 in DNA: TGTGCCAGCAGCTCCCGGACAGTAAACTATGGCTACACCTTC. Translating it yields CASSSRTVNYGYTF. The gene calls are TRBV7-2 and TRBJ1-2, with D possibly being TRBD1 (6 bases). CDR1 and CDR2 (germline): SGHTA, FQGNSA. The ends were cut back, 4 bases at V and 2 bases at J, with 11 bases in the middle. The CDR3 runs 14 residues.

This clone is medium-sized (0.01 to 0.1%). The CDR3 is CASTGTSEYNEQFF. CDR3 bases: TGTGCCAGCACCGGGACTAGCGAATACAATGAGCAGTTCTTC. V is TRBV27 and J is TRBJ2-1; TRBD2 agrees at 10 bases. The length of the CDR3 is 14 residues. Germline V gene sequence: CDR1 MNHEY, CDR2 SMNVEV (reference sequence). V lost 7 bases to trimming and J lost 4 bases; unmatched junction nucleotides: 4.

This CDR3 is CASSVLGTGELFF. In DNA form, the CDR3 reads TGTGCCAGCAGTGTCCTGGGGACCGGGGAGCTGTTTTTT. The genes are TRBV2 and TRBJ2-2, with D hard to call. The V gene lost 4 bases and the J gene lost 5 bases, with 8 bases spanning the gap. The CDR3 runs 13 residues. In germline, CDR1 is SNHLY, CDR2 FYNNEI.

This sequence joins TRBV5-1 and TRBJ1-1; 7 nucleotides line up with TRBD1. Germline trimming cut 4 bases from V and 3 bases from J; bases unmatched to any gene: 6. Germline V gene lookup returns CDR1 SGHRS and CDR2 YFSETQ. This CDR3 has 14 residues. The CDR3 spells CASSRGQPDTEAFF. CDR3 nucleotides: TGCGCCAGCAGCCGGGGACAGCCGGACACTGAAGCTTTCTTT.

This clone has only a few counts. The chain combines TRBV9 with TRBJ2-1, with 12 bases identical to TRBD2. This CDR3 comprises 16 residues. Unmatched junction bases numbered 6, after V lost 1 base and J lost 7 bases. Germline CDR1 reads SGDLS; CDR2 reads YYNGEE. The CDR3 here is CASSVLAGGPGNEQFF. The CDR3 region has the DNA TGTGCCAGCAGCGTACTAGCGGGGGGGCCTGGAAATGAGCAGTTCTTC.

The sample holds a few counts of this clone. The chain recombines TRBV29-1 with TRBJ1-1; a weak D match, TRBD1 (5 bases). CDR3 length: 14 amino acids. In germline, CDR1 is SQVTM, CDR2 ANQGSEA. V was clipped by 4 bases and J by 2 bases, with 14 bases between them. The CDR3 DNA follows: TGCAGCGTTGTTTTCGGGACTCTAAACACTGAAGCTTTCTTT. Translated: CSVVFGTLNTEAFF. The full variable domain, rest sourced from reference TRBV29-1 and TRBJ1-1, is SAVISQKPSRDICQRGTSLTIQCQVDSQVTMMFWYRQQPGQSLTLIATANQGSEATYESGFVIDKFPISRPNLTFSTLTVSNMSPEDSSIYLCSVVFGTLNTEAFFGQGTRLTVV.